One sample yielded the 30 T cell receptor beta chains listed below, sequenced in a study of T-cell reconstitution after alpha-beta-depleted transplantation in children. Unique molecular identifiers were incorporated into the prepared TCRbeta library. Each CDR3 protein is one row after TCRdb ran MiXCR on the PCR reads. The data hold about 600,000 distinct CDR3 sequences, with approximately 10% observed a single time. This sample comprised PBMCs from the stem cell graft donor, obtained from the stem cell graft. The receptors were gathered from a human donor who donated a stem cell graft to a child with acute myeloid leukemia.

The chain is built from TRBV19 and TRBJ2-7; 13 positions agree with TRBD2. V lost 4 bases and J lost 1; bases outside the gene matches: 7. Germline V gene lookup returns CDR1 LNHDA and CDR2 SQIVND (reference sequence). The CDR3 runs to 17 residues. CDR3 loop: CASSTVGLAGRSYEQYF. The DNA of the CDR3 is TGTGCCAGTAGTACGGTGGGACTAGCGGGGAGGTCCTACGAGCAGTACTTC.

This clonotype has only a few counts. The chain is built from TRBV20-1 and TRBJ2-1; D possibly matches TRBD1 or TRBD2 (6 bases each). V was trimmed by 6 bases and J by 6 bases, leaving 18 bases between them. Germline V gene sequence: CDR1 DFQATT, CDR2 SNEGSKA (reference sequence). This CDR3 comprises 14 residues. CDR3 region: CSAVEGGPLNEQFF. CDR3 nucleotide sequence: TGCAGTGCCGTTGAGGGGGGACCCCTCAATGAGCAGTTCTTC.

This clonotype was seen at least ten times. This chain connects TRBV12-3 or TRBV12-4 to TRBJ1-2; no clear D gene. The V gene lost 7 bases and the J gene lost 1 base, with 16 bases spanning the gap. The CDR3 contains 15 residues. The CDR3 DNA reads as TGTGCCAGCACCGAGACCAGATCCTATAACTATGGCTACACCTTC. It is translated as CASTETRSYNYGYTF.

The sample holds a few counts of this clonotype. This chain links TRBV19 with TRBJ2-1; either TRBD1 or TRBD2 may supply D (5 bases each). Looked up from germline, CDR1 is LNHDA and CDR2 is SQIVND (reference sequence). V shed 3 bases and J shed 5 bases, with 8 bases lying between them. CDR3 length: 13 residues. CDR3 protein: CASSMGTNNEQFF. CDR3 DNA: TGTGCCAGTAGTATGGGGACCAACAATGAGCAGTTCTTC. Complete variable domain (other parts from reference TRBV19 and TRBJ2-1): DGGITQSPKYLFRKEGQNVTLSCEQNLNHDAMYWYRQDPGQGLRLIYYSQIVNDFQKGDIAEGYSVSREKKESFPLTVTSAQKNPTAFYLCASSMGTNNEQFFGPGTRLTVL.

This clonotype was detected many times. This chain links TRBV20-1 with TRBJ2-5; D is perhaps TRBD1 (7 bases). Per germline, CDR1 DFQATT and CDR2 SNEGSKA (reference sequence). CDR3 length: 14 amino acids. Trimming cost V 3 bases and J 2 bases, with 13 bases left between them. CDR3 bases: TGCAGTGCTAGTGATGCGGGACAGCAAGAGACCCAGTACTTC. This translates into CSASDAGQQETQYF.

This clonotype was detected only a few times. The chain carries TRBV5-1 and TRBJ2-3; 11 nucleotides match TRBD2. This CDR3 has 16 residues. The V and J ends lost 4 bases and 4 bases, in that order; junction bases with no gene match: 8. Per germline, CDR1 SGHRS and CDR2 YFSETQ. CDR3 in amino acids: CASSLPQTSGADTQYF. DNA of the CDR3: TGCGCCAGCAGCCTACCCCAGACTAGCGGGGCAGATACGCAGTATTTT.

This clonotype was found many times. V gene TRBV29-1 combines with J gene TRBJ2-6; D remains unclear. V gave up 3 bases and J gave up 0 bases, with 6 bases separating them. Germline CDR1 reads SQVTM; CDR2 reads ANQGSEA. The CDR3 extends over 14 amino acids. The CDR3 nucleotides read TGCAGCGTTGAGCCCCTCTCTGGGGCCAACGTCCTGACTTTC. This sequence encodes CSVEPLSGANVLTF.

The table lists this clonotype with a few counts. The chain carries TRBV20-1 and TRBJ2-1, with TRBD2 identical over 7 bases. J gave up 6 bases and V 6 bases, and 8 bases lay outside the gene matches. Per the germline V gene, CDR1 is DFQATT and CDR2 is SNEGSKA (reference sequence). This CDR3 has 13 amino acids. CDR3 sequence (DNA): TGCAGTGCCACGATAGCGGGTCGCAATGAGCAGTTCTTC. Encoded protein: CSATIAGRNEQFF.

This rearrangement joins TRBV20-1 to TRBJ2-1; D is unclear. Between the trimmed V and J ends, which lost 0 bases and 3 bases, there was a span of 6 bases. This CDR3 has 13 amino acids. The germline V gene has CDR1 DFQATT and CDR2 SNEGSKA (reference sequence). CDR3 amino acids: CSARDWDYNEQFF. The CDR3 DNA reads as TGCAGTGCTAGAGATTGGGACTACAATGAGCAGTTCTTC.

This clonotype was detected only once. The chain carries TRBV4-1 and TRBJ2-7, with D perhaps TRBD1 or TRBD2 (5 bases each). Germline V CDR1 and CDR2: MGHRA, YSYEKL. The CDR3 consists of 15 residues. V lost 0 bases and J 6 bases, leaving 15 bases between the germline ends. The CDR3 region has the DNA TGCGCCAGCAGCCAAGATTCGGGGCCTGGCGCCGAGCAGTACTTC. Protein sequence: CASSQDSGPGAEQYF.

This chain connects TRBV4-3 to TRBJ2-7; the match to TRBD2 covers 12 bases. Germline CDR1 LGHNA, CDR2 YSLEER. J was trimmed by 0 bases and V by 6 bases; bases with no gene match: 6. This CDR3 is 16 amino acids long. The CDR3 DNA reads as TGCGCCAGCAGTACTGGACTAGCGGGAAGCTCCTACGAGCAGTACTTC. It is translated as CASSTGLAGSSYEQYF.

This clonotype was picked up many times. The V call is TRBV4-3, the J call TRBJ2-7, with TRBD1 matching over 8 bases. Per germline, CDR1 LGHNA and CDR2 YSLEER. The CDR3 covers 15 residues. With 4 bases clipped from V and 1 base from J, the junction kept 6 bases outside the gene matches. This CDR3 is CASSLDRTGSYEQYF. CDR3 in DNA: TGCGCCAGCAGCCTCGACCGGACAGGGTCCTACGAGCAGTACTTC.

The chain links TRBV6-4 to TRBJ2-2, with D unresolved. CDR1 MRHNA and CDR2 SNTAGT come from the germline V gene. Trimming took 2 bases from V and 8 from J, leaving 9 bases between them. CDR3 length: 13 amino acids. The CDR3 spells CASSDEMEGELFF. For the CDR3, the DNA is TGTGCCAGCAGTGACGAGATGGAAGGGGAGCTGTTTTTT.

The V gene is TRBV24-1, the J gene TRBJ1-2; 8 nucleotides align to TRBD1. Per the germline V gene, CDR1 is KGHDR and CDR2 is SFDVKD. Trimming at V came to 4 bases and at J to 3 bases, leaving 9 bases not matched to a gene. This CDR3 spans 16 amino acids. The CDR3 region has the DNA TGTGCCACCAGTGACGCTAGGACAGGGCCGGACTATGGCTACACCTTC. It translates to CATSDARTGPDYGYTF.

V usage is TRBV15 and J usage is TRBJ2-7, with 9 bases matching TRBD1. The CDR3 has 15 residues. V gave up 5 bases and J gave up 2 bases; unmatched junction bases: 7. Germline CDR1 LNHNV, CDR2 YYDKDF (reference sequence). The CDR3 DNA reads TGTGCCACCAGCCCCTATGGACAGGGGCCCTACGAGCAGTACTTC. This encodes CATSPYGQGPYEQYF.

The genes are TRBV28 and TRBJ2-2; D uncertain. Germline assignment: CDR1 MDHEN and CDR2 SYDVKM. V was shortened by 10 bases and J by 4 bases, with 13 bases between the two germline ends. The CDR3 is made up of 13 amino acids. CDR3 DNA: TGTGCCACCTATACTGGGCTCACCGGGGAGCTGTTTTTT. Its translation: CATYTGLTGELFF.

At least ten counts were recorded for this clonotype. DNA of the CDR3: TGTGCCAGCAGTTTGGGGACAGGGGTTGGTTCAGAGACCCAGTACTTC. The encoded protein is CASSLGTGVGSETQYF. The V gene is TRBV27, the J gene TRBJ2-5; 10 nucleotides agree with TRBD1. V lost 3 bases, J lost 4 bases, and 8 bases stayed unmatched. From germline, CDR1 is MNHEY and CDR2 SMNVEV (reference sequence). This CDR3 contains 16 residues.

This clonotype was seen a few times. The V gene is TRBV18, the J gene TRBJ2-2, with TRBD1 matching 7 bases. Losses at the gene ends were 2 bases for V and 2 bases for J; bases not matched to a gene: 2. The germline gives CDR1 KGHSH, CDR2 LQKENI. The CDR3 covers 15 residues. In DNA form, the CDR3 reads TGTGCCAGCTCACCAGGGACAGCCAACACCGGGGAGCTGTTTTTT. It yields the protein CASSPGTANTGELFF.

In its sample, this clonotype was seen a few times. This rearrangement joins TRBV3-1 to TRBJ2-7, with unresolved D. Germline CDR1 reads LGHDT; CDR2 reads YNNKEL (reference sequence). This CDR3 has 12 amino acids. Trimming took 2 bases from V and 3 from J, leaving 5 bases between them. The CDR3 loop is CASSQSLYEQYF. In DNA, the CDR3 is TGTGCCAGCAGCCAAAGCCTCTACGAGCAGTACTTC.

This clonotype was counted many times. CDR3 protein: CSVEARTGSAPYEQYF. The CDR3 bases are TGCAGCGTTGAAGCCCGGACAGGAAGTGCGCCCTACGAGCAGTACTTC. The chain combines TRBV29-1 with TRBJ2-7; 7 bases agree with TRBD1. Trimming removed 1 base from V and 2 bases from J; junction bases left unmatched: 11. There are 16 residues in the CDR3. The germline V gene has CDR1 SQVTM and CDR2 ANQGSEA.

This chain uses TRBV6-2 or TRBV6-3 with TRBJ2-1; perhaps TRBD2 as D (5 bases). Trimming pared 0 bases from V and 3 bases from J, leaving 9 bases between. In germline, CDR1 is MNHEY, CDR2 SVGEGT. The CDR3 length is 15 residues. CDR3 amino acids: CASSYSPGVYNEQFF. In nucleotides, the CDR3 is TGTGCCAGCAGTTACTCCCCCGGGGTCTACAATGAGCAGTTCTTC.

V is TRBV6-1 and J is TRBJ2-1; D is unclear. Germline CDR1 MNHNS, CDR2 SASEGT. This CDR3 region has 13 residues. V lost 5 bases and J 7 bases, leaving 12 bases between the germline ends. The CDR3 here is CASSRNGFNEQFF. The DNA for the CDR3 is TGTGCCAGCAGTAGGAACGGTTTTAATGAGCAGTTCTTC.

The CDR3 DNA reads TGCGCCAGCAGCGCAGGCGGGACACCCGAAAGGAAAGCTTTCTTT. As protein: CASSAGGTPERKAFF. The chain links TRBV5-1 to TRBJ1-1, with D maybe TRBD1 (6 bases). The V end lost 4 bases, the J end lost 9 bases, and 22 bases lay between the germline ends. This CDR3 region has 15 residues. In germline, CDR1 is SGHRS, CDR2 YFSETQ.

V is TRBV12-3 or TRBV12-4 and J is TRBJ1-4; the match to TRBD1 covers 8 bases. The CDR3 covers 16 residues. V lost 2 bases to trimming and J lost 7 bases; unmatched junction nucleotides: 9. The CDR3 protein is CASSLRAGGRGEKLFF. DNA for the CDR3: TGTGCCAGCAGTTTAAGGGCAGGGGGCCGGGGTGAAAAACTGTTTTTT.

This clonotype was counted a few times. The chain carries TRBV10-3 and TRBJ2-3; no clear D. The CDR3 runs to 15 residues. Germline loops: CDR1 ENHRY, CDR2 SYGVKD. The germline V and J ends were trimmed by 0 bases and 0 bases, with 7 bases remaining between them. The CDR3 loop is CAISESDRSTDTQYF. The DNA for the CDR3 is TGTGCCATCAGTGAGTCGGATCGGAGCACAGATACGCAGTATTTT.

The chain combines TRBV9 with TRBJ2-7, with a weak D call TRBD2 (6 bases). The CDR3 loop spans 14 amino acids. The V end was cut by 0 bases, the J end by 3 bases, with 10 bases between. Germline V gene sequence: CDR1 SGDLS, CDR2 YYNGEE. As DNA, the CDR3 is TGTGCCAGCAGCGTAGCTGATAGCGGCTACGAGCAGTACTTC. Encoded protein: CASSVADSGYEQYF.

The rearrangement links TRBV20-1 to TRBJ1-5, with D unclear. Germline values: CDR1 DFQATT, CDR2 SNEGSKA (reference sequence). V was pared by 6 bases and J by 9 bases, with 21 bases between. The CDR3 is 14 residues long. The CDR3 loop reads CSAQDGIHVGPQHF. The CDR3 nucleotides are TGCAGTGCCCAAGACGGGATCCACGTTGGGCCCCAGCATTTT.

This clonotype was recorded many times. The J gene is TRBJ1-1, the V gene TRBV5-1; no clear D gene. V dropped 4 bases and J dropped 0 bases, with 4 bases sitting between them. The CDR3 totals 12 residues. CDR1 and CDR2 from the germline V gene are SGHRS and YFSETQ. The CDR3 coding sequence is TGCGCCAGCAGCGAGATGAACACTGAAGCTTTCTTT. This codes for CASSEMNTEAFF.

This clonotype was detected only a few times. The rearrangement links TRBV7-6 to TRBJ1-1; D is perhaps TRBD1 (5 bases). The CDR3 runs to 12 residues. V dropped 4 bases and J dropped 9 bases, with 12 bases sitting between them. Germline V gene sequence: CDR1 SGHVS, CDR2 FNYEAQ. Here the CDR3 reads CASSSTGPQAFF. The CDR3 region has the DNA TGTGCCAGCAGCTCAACAGGCCCTCAAGCTTTCTTT.

This rearrangement joins TRBV9 to TRBJ2-1; 8 bases fit TRBD2. The J segment lost 9 bases and the V segment lost 3 bases, leaving 14 bases of the junction unmatched. Germline V gene data show CDR1 as SGDLS and CDR2 as YYNGEE. There are 16 residues in the CDR3. The CDR3 DNA reads as TGTGCCAGCAGCGCCGTCCCCAGCGGGAGTAAGGGTGAGCAGTTCTTC. This gives the protein CASSAVPSGSKGEQFF. The entire variable domain, with the rest obtained from reference TRBV9 and TRBJ2-1, is as follows: DSGVTQTPKHLITATGQRVTLRCSPRSGDLSVYWYQQSLDQGLQFLIQYYNGEERAKGNILERFSAQQFPDLHSELNLSSLELGDSALYFCASSAVPSGSKGEQFFGPGTRLTVL.